This T cell receptor (beta chain) was observed in a study of radiotherapy plus CTLA-4 blockade in lung cancer. The wider study: Of all patients, around 20% responded objectively and roughly 31% showed disease control.

Here immunoSEQ multiplex PCR was the method, and the copy in TCRdb shows in-frame clones only, minus some. Here the sample spans roughly 71,000 clones, roughly three quarters being singletons. The germline V gene has CDR1 MRHNA and CDR2 SNTAGT. V was cut by 3 bases and J by 1 base, with 4 bases left in between. This CDR3 is built from 13 residues. The study treated chemo-refractory metastatic non-small-cell lung cancer patients with focal radiation plus ipilimumab CTLA-4 blockade. The V call is TRBV6-4, the J call TRBJ1-5; D not resolved. The input for sequencing was peripheral blood, taken from a patient treated with radiotherapy plus ipilimumab. The clonotype originates from a human donor with non-small cell lung cancer who had a complete response to radiotherapy plus ipilimumab. CDR3 bases: TGTGCCAGCAGTGAAGAAAGCAATCAGCCCCAGCATTTT. Its translation: CASSEESNQPQHF.